The entry below describes one T cell receptor (beta chain). The V gene's germline CDR1 is GTSNPN and CDR2 SVGIG (reference sequence). Trimming took 1 base from V and 5 from J; bases not matched to a gene: 11. The CDR3 is 16 residues long. This sample is drawn from a study of cytomegalovirus exposure and HLA in healthy donors. The PCR contained 60 Vbeta and 13 Jbeta primers. The protocol was immunoSEQ multiplex PCR, while the TCRdb copy is restricted to in-frame clones and leaves out a portion. The sample includes roughly 110,000 clones, 81% seen only once; the top ten take approximately 2.2%. Donors had nominal health at sampling but likely had unrecorded immune exposures.

This chain joins TRBV30 and TRBJ2-5, with 9 bases that match TRBD2. Sequenced material: PBMCs. This TCR was sampled from a man younger than 45 in good health and CMV-seronegative. CDR3 sequence reads: CAWSGAAGGNWETQYF. In DNA form, the CDR3 reads TGTGCCTGGAGTGGGGCAGCGGGGGGAAATTGGGAGACCCAGTACTTC.